This TCR beta chain was identified during a study of metastatic and nonmetastatic thyroid tumors (dated by TCRdb to 2020 to 2022). Context from the whole study: Repertoires from peripheral blood and from tumor or nodule tissue samples of malignant and benign thyroid patients were compared.

Library preparation employed PCR. The sample was run on an Illumina HiSeq 4000. High-throughput sequencing was used to profile the CDR3 region of the TCR beta-chain in every patient. The study's processing was this. The researchers built a classifier to tell apart papillary thyroid cancer patients with distant metastasis, based on CDR3 differences among clinicopathological groups. Repertoire diversity was assessed with the Shannon index, and tumor-blood repertoire similarity with the Morisita-Horn index. TCRdb cleaned the public reads at Q25 with fastp, built clones with MiXCR and kept in-frame beta chains. None of the V and J calls come from the authors' own analysis; TCRdb made them. Within this sample are around 44,000 clones, with 25% to 30% of them counted one time only. Nearly 10% of the sample rests with the top ten. No patient had received any treatment before thyroid surgery. Using T-cell receptor beta sequencing, the study looked back at clinical samples from patients collected from 2012 to 2018.

Details on this clone: The antigen it recognizes is unknown. Per-nucleotide qualities are absent, and no much larger clonotype sits a single base away.

Points the paper makes about the study in general: In both blood and tumor samples, malignant tumors were reported to have significantly higher TCR beta diversity than benign nodules.

From the germline V gene, CDR1 is MNHEY and CDR2 is SVGEGT. The CDR3 numbers 12 residues from cysteine through phenylalanine. The read is trimmed to its CDR3 DNA, 36 bases read in frame from base 1. V gives up 2 bases and J gives up 4 bases, and the segment between their germline ends measures 5 bases. Rearrangement joined TRBV6-2 or TRBV6-3 to TRBJ1-1; the D gene remains uncertain. The source of this sequence is a male donor with papillary thyroid cancer or a benign thyroid nodule (not recorded which). Some clones in this sample may be carry-over from other donors' samples. Sample: blood. The nucleotide sequence is TGTGCCAGCAGTTACGCCAGCACTGAAGCTTTCTTT. It codes for CASSYASTEAFF.